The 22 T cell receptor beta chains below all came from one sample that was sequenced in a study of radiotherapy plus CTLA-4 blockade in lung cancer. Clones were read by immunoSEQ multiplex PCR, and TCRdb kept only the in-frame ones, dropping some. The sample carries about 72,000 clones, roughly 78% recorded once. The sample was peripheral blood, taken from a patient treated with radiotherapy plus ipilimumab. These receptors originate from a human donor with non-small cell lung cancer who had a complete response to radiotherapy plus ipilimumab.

The CDR3: CASSPTPDRYNQPQHF. The DNA of the CDR3 is TGCGCCAGCAGCCCTACGCCGGACAGATACAATCAGCCCCAGCATTTT. The chain recombines TRBV5-1 with TRBJ1-5; possibly TRBD1 for D (6 bases). Germline V gene sequence: CDR1 SGHRS, CDR2 YFSETQ. V was shortened by 4 bases and J by 3 bases, with 17 bases between the two germline ends. The CDR3 sequence is 16 residues long.

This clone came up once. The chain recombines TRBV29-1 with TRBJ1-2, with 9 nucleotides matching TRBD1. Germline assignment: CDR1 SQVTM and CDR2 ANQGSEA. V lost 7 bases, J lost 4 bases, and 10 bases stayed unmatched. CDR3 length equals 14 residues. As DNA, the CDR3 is TGCAGCGCCGGGGCAACAGGGGGCGTCTATGGCTACACCTTC. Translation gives CSAGATGGVYGYTF.

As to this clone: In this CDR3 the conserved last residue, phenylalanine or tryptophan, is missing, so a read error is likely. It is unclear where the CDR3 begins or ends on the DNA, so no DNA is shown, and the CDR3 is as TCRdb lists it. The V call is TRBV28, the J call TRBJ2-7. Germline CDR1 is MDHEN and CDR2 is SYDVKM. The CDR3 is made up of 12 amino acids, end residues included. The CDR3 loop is CASSRDLVDIGI.

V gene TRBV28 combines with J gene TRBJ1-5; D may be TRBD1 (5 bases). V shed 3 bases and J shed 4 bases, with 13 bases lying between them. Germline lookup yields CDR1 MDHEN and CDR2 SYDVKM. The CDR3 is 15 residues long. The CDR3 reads CASSFAGDDNQPQHF. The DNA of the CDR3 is TGTGCCAGCAGTTTTGCGGGGGACGATAATCAGCCCCAGCATTTT.

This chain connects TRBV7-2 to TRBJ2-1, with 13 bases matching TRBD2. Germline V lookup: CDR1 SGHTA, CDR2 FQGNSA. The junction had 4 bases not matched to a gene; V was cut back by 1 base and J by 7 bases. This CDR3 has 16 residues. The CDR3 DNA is TGTGCCAGCAGCTTAGACCCGGGACTAGCGGGAAATGAGCAGTTCTTC. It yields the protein CASSLDPGLAGNEQFF.

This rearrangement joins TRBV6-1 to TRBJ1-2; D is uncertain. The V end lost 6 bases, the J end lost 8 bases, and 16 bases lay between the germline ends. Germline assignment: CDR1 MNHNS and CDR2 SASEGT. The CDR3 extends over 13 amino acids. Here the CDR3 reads CASSNARVYGYTF. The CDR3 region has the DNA TGTGCCAGCAGCAACGCTCGGGTCTACGGCTACACCTTC.

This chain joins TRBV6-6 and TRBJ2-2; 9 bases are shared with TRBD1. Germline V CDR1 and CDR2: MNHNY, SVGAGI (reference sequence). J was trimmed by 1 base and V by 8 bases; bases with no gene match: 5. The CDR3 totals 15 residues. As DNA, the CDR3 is TGTGCCAGCGCTCGGGGACAGGGGAACACCGGGGAGCTGTTTTTT. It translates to CASARGQGNTGELFF.

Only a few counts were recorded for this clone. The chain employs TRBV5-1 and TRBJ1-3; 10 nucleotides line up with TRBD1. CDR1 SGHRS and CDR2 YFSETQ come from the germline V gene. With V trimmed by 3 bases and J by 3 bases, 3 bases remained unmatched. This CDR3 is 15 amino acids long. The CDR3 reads CASSWGTGDGNTIYF. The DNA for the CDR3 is TGCGCCAGCAGCTGGGGGACAGGGGATGGAAACACCATATATTTT.

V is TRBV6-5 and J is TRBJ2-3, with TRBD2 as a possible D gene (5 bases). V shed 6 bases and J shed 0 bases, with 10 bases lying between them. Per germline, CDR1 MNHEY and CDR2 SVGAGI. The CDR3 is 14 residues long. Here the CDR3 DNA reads TGTGCCAGCAGGCGAGGGCCTAGCACAGATACGCAGTATTTT. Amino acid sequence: CASRRGPSTDTQYF.

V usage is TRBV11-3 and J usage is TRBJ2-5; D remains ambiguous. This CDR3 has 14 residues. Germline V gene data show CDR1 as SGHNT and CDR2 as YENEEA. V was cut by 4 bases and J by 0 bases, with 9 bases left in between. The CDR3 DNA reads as TGTGCCAGCAGCTCCGAAGGCTACCAAGAGACCCAGTACTTC. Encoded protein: CASSSEGYQETQYF.

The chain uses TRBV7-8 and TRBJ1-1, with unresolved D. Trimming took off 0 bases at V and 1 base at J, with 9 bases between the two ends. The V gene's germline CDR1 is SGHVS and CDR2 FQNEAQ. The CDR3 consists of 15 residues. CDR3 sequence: CASSLAVVKNTEAFF. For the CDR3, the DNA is TGTGCCAGCAGCTTAGCCGTAGTTAAGAACACTGAAGCTTTCTTT. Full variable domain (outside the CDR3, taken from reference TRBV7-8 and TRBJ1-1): GAGVSQSPRYKVAKRGQDVALRCDPISGHVSLFWYQQALGQGPEFLTYFQNEAQLDKSGLPSDRFFAERPEGSVSTLKIQRTQQEDSAVYLCASSLAVVKNTEAFFGQGTRLTVV.

The DNA of the CDR3 is TGTGCCAGTAGTACGGGGGGCAGGTGGGAGACCCAGTACTTC. Protein: CASSTGGRWETQYF. This chain joins TRBV19 and TRBJ2-5; TRBD2 might be the D (7 bases). The CDR3 runs to 14 residues. The germline V gene encodes CDR1 LNHDA and CDR2 SQIVND (reference sequence). Trimming stripped 4 bases from V and 5 bases from J, with 14 bases between.

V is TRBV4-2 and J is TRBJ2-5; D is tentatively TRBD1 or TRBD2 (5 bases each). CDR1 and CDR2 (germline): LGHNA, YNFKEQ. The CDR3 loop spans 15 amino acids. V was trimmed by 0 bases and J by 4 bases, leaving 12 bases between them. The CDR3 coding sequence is TGTGCCAGCAGCCAAGAAACCCGGGACGCAGAGACCCAGTACTTC. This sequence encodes CASSQETRDAETQYF.

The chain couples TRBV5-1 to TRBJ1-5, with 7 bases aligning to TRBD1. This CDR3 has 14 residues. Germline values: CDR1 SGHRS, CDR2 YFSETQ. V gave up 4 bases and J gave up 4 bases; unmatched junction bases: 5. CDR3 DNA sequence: TGCGCCAGCAGCCCCGGGACAGCAAATCAGCCCCAGCATTTT. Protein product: CASSPGTANQPQHF.

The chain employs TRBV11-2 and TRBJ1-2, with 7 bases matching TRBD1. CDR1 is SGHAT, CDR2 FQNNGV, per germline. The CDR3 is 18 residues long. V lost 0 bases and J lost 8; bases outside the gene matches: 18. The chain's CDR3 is CASSLDHSLPTGIGGYTF. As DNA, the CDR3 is TGTGCCAGCAGCTTAGATCATTCTTTACCGACAGGGATCGGCGGCTACACCTTC.

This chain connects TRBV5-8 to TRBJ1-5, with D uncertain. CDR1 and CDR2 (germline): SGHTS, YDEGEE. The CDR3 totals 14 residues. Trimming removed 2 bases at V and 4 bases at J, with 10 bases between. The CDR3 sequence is CASSFGQINQPQHF. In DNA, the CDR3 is TGTGCCAGCAGCTTCGGGCAGATTAATCAGCCCCAGCATTTT.

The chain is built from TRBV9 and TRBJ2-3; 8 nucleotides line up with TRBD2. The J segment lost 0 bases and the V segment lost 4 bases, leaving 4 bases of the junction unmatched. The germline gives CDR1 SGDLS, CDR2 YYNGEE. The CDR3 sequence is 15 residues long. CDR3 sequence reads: CASSFGGVSTDTQYF. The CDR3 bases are TGTGCCAGCAGCTTCGGGGGGGTTAGCACAGATACGCAGTATTTT.

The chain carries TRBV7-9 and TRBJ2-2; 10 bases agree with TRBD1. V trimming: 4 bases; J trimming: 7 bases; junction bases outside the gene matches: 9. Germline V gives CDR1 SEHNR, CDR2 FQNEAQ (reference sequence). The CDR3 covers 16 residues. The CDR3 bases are TGTGCCAGCAGCTCCCGACAGGGGGCGCGGGTCGGGGAGCTGTTTTTT. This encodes CASSSRQGARVGELFF.

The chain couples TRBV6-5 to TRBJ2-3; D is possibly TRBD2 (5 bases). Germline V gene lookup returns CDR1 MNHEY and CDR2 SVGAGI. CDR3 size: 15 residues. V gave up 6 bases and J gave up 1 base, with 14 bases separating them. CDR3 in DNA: TGTGCCAGCAGACAAGACGGGGAACGCACAGATACGCAGTATTTT. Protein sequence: CASRQDGERTDTQYF.

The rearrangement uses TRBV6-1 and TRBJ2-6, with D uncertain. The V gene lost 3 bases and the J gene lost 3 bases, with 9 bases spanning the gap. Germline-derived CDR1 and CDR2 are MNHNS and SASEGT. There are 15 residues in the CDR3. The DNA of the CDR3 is TGTGCCAGCAGTGAGTCAGGTTTTGGGGCCAACGTCCTGACTTTC. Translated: CASSESGFGANVLTF.

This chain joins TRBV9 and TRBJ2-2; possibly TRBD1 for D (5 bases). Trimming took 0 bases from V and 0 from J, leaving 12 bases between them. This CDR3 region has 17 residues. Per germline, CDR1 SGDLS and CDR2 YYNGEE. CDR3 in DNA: TGTGCCAGCAGCGTAGAAAGGGGCGGAGCGAACACCGGGGAGCTGTTTTTT. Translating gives CASSVERGGANTGELFF. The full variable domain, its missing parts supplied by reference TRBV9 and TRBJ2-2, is DSGVTQTPKHLITATGQRVTLRCSPRSGDLSVYWYQQSLDQGLQFLIQYYNGEERAKGNILERFSAQQFPDLHSELNLSSLELGDSALYFCASSVERGGANTGELFFGEGSRLTVL.

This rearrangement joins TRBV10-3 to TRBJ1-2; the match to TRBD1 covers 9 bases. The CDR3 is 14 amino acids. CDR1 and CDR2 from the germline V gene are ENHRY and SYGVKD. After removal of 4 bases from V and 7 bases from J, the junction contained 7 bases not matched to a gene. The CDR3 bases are TGTGCCATCAGTGGTGGACAGGGGACGGGTGGCTACACCTTC. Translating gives CAISGGQGTGGYTF.